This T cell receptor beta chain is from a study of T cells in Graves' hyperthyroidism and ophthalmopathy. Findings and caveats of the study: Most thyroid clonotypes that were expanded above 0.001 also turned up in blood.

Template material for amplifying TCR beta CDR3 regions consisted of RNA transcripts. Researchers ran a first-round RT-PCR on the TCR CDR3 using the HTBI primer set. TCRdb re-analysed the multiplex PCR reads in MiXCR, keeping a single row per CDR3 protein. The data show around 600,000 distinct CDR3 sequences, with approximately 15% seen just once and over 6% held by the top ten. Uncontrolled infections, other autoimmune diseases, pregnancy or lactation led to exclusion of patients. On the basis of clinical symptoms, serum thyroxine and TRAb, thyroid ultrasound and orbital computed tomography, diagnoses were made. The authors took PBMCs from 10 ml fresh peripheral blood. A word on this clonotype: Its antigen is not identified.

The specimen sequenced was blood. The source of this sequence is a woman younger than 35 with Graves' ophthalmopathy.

CDR3: CSARDPDSPGELFF. CDR3 nucleotide sequence: TGCAGTGCTAGAGATCCAGACAGCCCCGGGGAGCTGTTTTTT. V gene TRBV20-1 combines with J gene TRBJ2-2; a possible D gene is TRBD1 (5 bases). Germline V gene data show CDR1 as DFQATT and CDR2 as SNEGSKA (reference sequence). This CDR3 region has 14 residues. Trimming stripped 0 bases from V and 6 bases from J, with 11 bases between.